This passage covers 12 T cell receptor beta chains from one sample sequenced in a study of a mutant IDH1 vaccine in newly diagnosed glioma. Generated by immunoSEQ multiplex PCR, the TCRdb table keeps only in-frame clones and is missing some. The sample has about 34,000 clones; more than 75% are singletons. Regarding time point: week 47, end of study. Topical imiquimod accompanied each vaccine dose, which consisted of 300 ug of mutant IDH1 20-mer peptide. Antigen specificity for these receptors is unknown. The starting material was PBMCs, obtained from a glioma patient whose treatment included an IDH1 peptide vaccine. The receptor set was obtained from a woman aged 25-40 years with glioma.

Concerning this clone itself: The junction departs from germline at one end; a sequencing error may be responsible. The chain employs TRBV10-2 and TRBJ1-1, with 7 bases aligning to TRBD1. Germline CDR1 and CDR2: WSHSY and SAAADI. The CDR3 has 13 amino acids. CDR3 sequence reads: CAGRGALNTEAFF. The CDR3 coding sequence is TGCGCCGGCAGGGGGGCTTTGAACACTGAAGCTTTCTTT.

The chain has TRBV2 and TRBJ1-5, with a weak D call TRBD1 (5 bases). The germline V gene encodes CDR1 SNHLY and CDR2 FYNNEI. The CDR3 extends over 14 amino acids. The V end was cut by 3 bases, the J end by 6 bases, with 12 bases between. The chain's CDR3 is CASSEGGWVQPQHF. The CDR3 DNA reads TGTGCCAGCAGTGAGGGGGGTTGGGTTCAGCCCCAGCATTTT. The complete variable domain, with remaining parts taken from reference TRBV2 and TRBJ1-5, reads EPEVTQTPSHQVTQMGQEVILRCVPISNHLYFYWYRQILGQKVEFLVSFYNNEISEKSEIFDDQFSVERPDGSNFTLKIRSTKLEDSAMYFCASSEGGWVQPQHFGDGTRLSIL.

The chain links TRBV27 to TRBJ1-6; 7 nucleotides align to TRBD1. There are 14 residues in the CDR3. Germline values: CDR1 MNHEY, CDR2 SMNVEV (reference sequence). Unmatched junction bases numbered 7, after V lost 5 bases and J lost 9 bases. CDR3 amino acids: CASSRGTDLSPLHF. The CDR3 DNA follows: TGTGCCAGCAGTCGCGGGACAGATCTTTCACCCCTCCACTTT.

The chain employs TRBV4-2 and TRBJ2-1; 8 positions match TRBD1. Germline loops: CDR1 LGHNA, CDR2 YNFKEQ. The length of the CDR3 is 14 residues. Germline trimming cut 5 bases from V and 6 bases from J; bases unmatched to any gene: 6. The CDR3 loop is CASSSDRVGNEQFF. CDR3 in DNA: TGTGCCAGCAGCTCGGACAGGGTGGGCAATGAGCAGTTCTTC.

This chain connects TRBV6-5 to TRBJ1-2, with TRBD1 matching 7 bases. Germline V gives CDR1 MNHEY, CDR2 SVGAGI. V lost 5 bases and J lost 8; bases outside the gene matches: 8. The CDR3 covers 13 residues. CDR3 coding DNA: TGTGCCAGCAGTGCGAGGGGGCTATTCGGCTACACCTTC. Protein product: CASSARGLFGYTF.

This clone came up a few times. The rearrangement joins TRBV2 to TRBJ1-5; tentative D call: TRBD1 (6 bases). The CDR3 length is 15 residues. V gave up 6 bases and J gave up 4 bases, with 16 bases separating them. Germline assignment: CDR1 SNHLY and CDR2 FYNNEI. CDR3: CASRGAGADNQPQHF. DNA of the CDR3: TGTGCCAGCAGGGGGGCCGGGGCCGATAATCAGCCCCAGCATTTT.

This clone is medium-sized. The chain couples TRBV27 to TRBJ2-7; either TRBD1 or TRBD2 may supply D (5 bases each). The CDR3 extends over 13 amino acids. V shed 3 bases and J shed 6 bases, with 12 bases lying between them. The germline CDR1 and CDR2 sequences are MNHEY and SMNVEV (reference sequence). The CDR3 nucleotides read TGTGCCAGCAGTTTCAATTTCGGGGCCGAGCAGTACTTC. It yields the protein CASSFNFGAEQYF.

The chain carries TRBV9 and TRBJ2-7, with unresolved D. The V gene lost 3 bases and the J gene lost 4 bases, with 14 bases spanning the gap. This CDR3 has 14 residues. Germline loops: CDR1 SGDLS, CDR2 YYNGEE. CDR3 loop: CASSGSSQPYEQYF. The CDR3, as DNA: TGTGCCAGCAGCGGATCTTCCCAGCCTTACGAGCAGTACTTC.

This chain uses TRBV4-1 with TRBJ2-7, with D perhaps TRBD2 (6 bases). Trimming cost V 3 bases and J 4 bases, with 19 bases left between them. The CDR3 has 16 residues. Germline CDR1 is MGHRA and CDR2 is YSYEKL. The CDR3 sequence is CASSHSEGGTIYEQYF. The CDR3 DNA reads as TGCGCCAGCAGCCATTCAGAAGGCGGGACGATATACGAGCAGTACTTC.

The J gene is TRBJ1-1, the V gene TRBV5-5; D not resolved. V lost 6 bases and J lost 2, with 17 bases in between. The length of the CDR3 is 15 residues. The germline V gene has CDR1 SGHKS and CDR2 YYEKEE (reference sequence). CDR3 in amino acids: CASNQGVRLNTEAFF. DNA for the CDR3: TGTGCCAGCAACCAAGGAGTCAGGCTCAACACTGAAGCTTTCTTT.

This chain joins TRBV18 and TRBJ1-2; the D gene is possibly TRBD1 (6 bases). From germline, CDR1 is KGHSH and CDR2 LQKENI. The ends were cut back, 5 bases at V and 8 bases at J, with 15 bases in the middle. The CDR3 is 13 residues long. CDR3 nucleotide sequence: TGTGCCAGCTCAAAACAGGGTGAAGGGGGCTACACCTTC. Protein sequence: CASSKQGEGGYTF.

The V call is TRBV5-1, the J call TRBJ2-5, with TRBD2 matching over 7 bases. With 1 base clipped from V and 1 base from J, the junction kept 4 bases outside the gene matches. Germline CDR1 is SGHRS and CDR2 is YFSETQ. This CDR3 comprises 15 residues. CDR3 sequence reads: CASSLSSGIQETQYF. CDR3 sequence (DNA): TGCGCCAGCAGCTTGTCTAGCGGAATCCAAGAGACCCAGTACTTC. The complete variable domain, with remaining parts taken from reference TRBV5-1 and TRBJ2-5, reads KAGVTQTPRYLIKTRGQQVTLSCSPISGHRSVSWYQQTPGQGLQFLFEYFSETQRNKGNFPGRFSGRQFSNSRSEMNVSTLELGDSALYLCASSLSSGIQETQYFGPGTRLLVL.